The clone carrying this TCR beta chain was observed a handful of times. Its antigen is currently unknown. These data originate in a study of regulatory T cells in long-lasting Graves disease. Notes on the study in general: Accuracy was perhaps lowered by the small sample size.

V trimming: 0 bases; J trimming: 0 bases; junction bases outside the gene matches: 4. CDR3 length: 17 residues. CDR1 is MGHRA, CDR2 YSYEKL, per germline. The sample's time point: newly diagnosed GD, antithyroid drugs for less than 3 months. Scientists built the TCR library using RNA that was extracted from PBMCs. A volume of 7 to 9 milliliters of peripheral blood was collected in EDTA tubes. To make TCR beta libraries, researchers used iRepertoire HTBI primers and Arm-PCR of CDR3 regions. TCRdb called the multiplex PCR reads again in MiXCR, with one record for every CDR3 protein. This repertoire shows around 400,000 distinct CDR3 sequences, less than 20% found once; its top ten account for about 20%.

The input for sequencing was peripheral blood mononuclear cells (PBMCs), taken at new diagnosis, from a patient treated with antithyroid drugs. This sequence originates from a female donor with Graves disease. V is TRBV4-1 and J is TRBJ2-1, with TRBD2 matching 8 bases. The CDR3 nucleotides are TGCGCCAGCAGCCAAGATACGGGGGGGCCCTCCTACAATGAGCAGTTCTTC. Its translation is CASSQDTGGPSYNEQFF.